The next 10 T cell receptor beta chains were all read from a single sample in a study of CXCR3-negative and CXCR3-positive naive CD8 T cells. TRB cDNA was prepared as libraries by UMI-labeled 5' RACE. TCRdb reprocessed the 5' RACE reads and stores each CDR3 protein as one record, lacking DNA. The sample's table shows under 7,000 distinct CDR3 sequences. No cognate antigen is known for these TCRs. Study-wide results and caveats: A higher hydrophobicity marked the TRB CDR3s of CXCR3-positive naive cells versus CXCR3-negative naive cells.

Sequenced material: naive CXCR3+ CD8+ T cells from blood. Subset meaning: CD45RO-CCR7+CD27+CD95- naive CD8+ T cells expressing CXCR3 (TNR3+). These TCRs come from a human donor in good health. Some clones in this sample may be carry-over from other donors' samples.

This clonotype registers medium-sized (0.01 to 0.1%) by frequency. J is TRBJ2-1 and V is TRBV3-1; TCRdb's assignment of TRBD1 cannot be checked, as there is no DNA. This CDR3 contains 16 residues. The germline CDR1 and CDR2 sequences are LGHDT and YNNKEL (reference sequence). This CDR3 is CASSQEDGGPYNEQFF.

This clonotype is identified as medium-sized from frequency. The chain employs TRBV5-1 and TRBJ1-1; without DNA, the TCRdb call of TRBD1 cannot be checked. The CDR3 length is 14 residues. Germline assignment: CDR1 SGHRS and CDR2 YFSETQ. This CDR3 is CATSWDSLNTEAFF.

Judged by frequency, this clonotype is medium-sized. The rearrangement links TRBV12-3 or TRBV12-4 to TRBJ2-5; as DNA is missing, the TRBD1 call by TCRdb cannot be tested. There are 15 residues in the CDR3. The CDR3 region is CASSPTEDLQETQYF.

The genes are TRBV25-1 and TRBJ2-3. CDR1 MGHDK and CDR2 SYGVNS come from the germline V gene. The CDR3 extends over 14 amino acids. This CDR3 is CASSDERSRDTQYF.

By frequency, this clonotype registers medium-sized. This chain connects TRBV20-1 to TRBJ2-7. The CDR3 loop spans 14 amino acids. Germline CDR1 DFQATT, CDR2 SNEGSKA (reference sequence). The CDR3 region is CSARDKETAYEQYF.

The CDR3: CSVVEGAYEQYF. V is TRBV29-1 and J is TRBJ2-7; the TCRdb call, TRBD1, lacks DNA for checking. The CDR3 is 12 amino acids. Per germline, CDR1 SQVTM and CDR2 ANQGSEA.

The CDR3 is CASSDLLSGPYEKLFF. The gene calls are TRBV25-1 and TRBJ1-4. The CDR3 sequence is 16 residues long. Germline V gene lookup returns CDR1 MGHDK and CDR2 SYGVNS. The variable domain in full, with the rest retrieved from reference TRBV25-1 and TRBJ1-4, is EADIYQTPRYLVIGTGKKITLECSQTMGHDKMYWYQQDPGMELHLIHYSYGVNSTEKGDLSSESTVSRIRTEHFPLTLESARPSHTSQYLCASSDLLSGPYEKLFFGSGTQLSVL.

This clonotype is called medium-sized based on its frequency. The V gene is TRBV29-1, the J gene TRBJ2-7; TCRdb indicates TRBD1, and absent DNA this call remains unverified. This CDR3 region has 13 residues. Germline V gene data show CDR1 as SQVTM and CDR2 as ANQGSEA. CDR3 amino acids: CSAWGTVTYEQYF.

This clonotype is called medium-sized based on its frequency. This chain uses TRBV7-2 with TRBJ1-1. CDR3 length: 15 amino acids. The germline V gene has CDR1 SGHTA and CDR2 FQGNSA. The CDR3 spells CASSYPMGSNTEAFF.

The chain uses TRBV29-1 and TRBJ2-7; the D call of TRBD2 rests on TCRdb alone, since no DNA is present to check it. Germline V lookup: CDR1 SQVTM, CDR2 ANQGSEA. This CDR3 spans 15 amino acids. This chain's CDR3 is CSVEDPSGWPYEQYF.